Presented here are 18 T cell receptor beta chains from one specimen sequenced in a study of molecular identifiers for immune sequencing clone quantification. TCRdb re-called the PCR reads with MiXCR, one entry per CDR3 protein. This repertoire shows about 68,000 distinct CDR3 sequences, 15% to 20% found once; its top ten account for around 1.4%. The specimen was naive CD8+ T cells from blood, with Jurkat cell RNA spiked in. Sample subset: FACS-sorted CD8+CD4-CCR7+CD45RA+ naive T cells. Receptor source: a human donor in good health. Some libraries in this study had Jurkat cell RNA spiked in.

This clonotype was counted ten times or more. V and J are TRBV20-1 and TRBJ2-1; D gene unclear. This CDR3 comprises 12 residues. V gave up 3 bases and J gave up 2 bases, with 5 bases separating them. Per the germline V gene, CDR1 is DFQATT and CDR2 is SNEGSKA (reference sequence). In DNA form, the CDR3 reads TGCAGTGCTAGGGAAGCCTACAATGAGCAGTTCTTC. Amino acids: CSAREAYNEQFF.

This clonotype was seen a handful of times. One base away lies a much larger clone, so this may be a sequencing read error. V and J are TRBV6-2 or TRBV6-3 and TRBJ2-1; possible D gene TRBD2, 6 bases. V lost 0 bases and J lost 7, with 16 bases in between. Germline V CDR1 and CDR2: MNHEY, SVGEGT. The CDR3 totals 16 residues. CDR3 in DNA: TGTGCCAGCAGTTACTCCGACGCGTCGCGGGGAAATGAGCAGTTCTTC. As protein: CASSYSDASRGNEQFF.

This clonotype was observed a few times. J is TRBJ1-1 and V is TRBV28, with D possibly being TRBD1 (5 bases). CDR1 MDHEN and CDR2 SYDVKM come from the germline V gene. The V end was cut by 2 bases, the J end by 11 bases, with 24 bases between. The CDR3 is made up of 16 amino acids. DNA for the CDR3: TGTGCCAGCAGTTTAAGCGTCAGACCCTTGGACACTAAGGCTTTCTTT. This codes for CASSLSVRPLDTKAFF.

In its sample, this clonotype was seen a few times. The V and J genes are TRBV27 and TRBJ2-1; 11 bases are shared with TRBD2. The germline CDR1 and CDR2 sequences are MNHEY and SMNVEV (reference sequence). CDR3 length equals 16 residues. The J segment lost 3 bases and the V segment lost 5 bases, leaving 6 bases of the junction unmatched. The CDR3 loop reads CASSVTSGEFYNEQFF. For the CDR3, the DNA is TGTGCCAGCAGTGTGACTAGCGGGGAATTCTACAATGAGCAGTTCTTC.

On this clonotype itself: The junction and the germline gene differ at one end; a read error may be behind it. This rearrangement joins TRBV27 to TRBJ2-2; no clear D gene. This CDR3 is built from 15 residues. Germline CDR1 MNHEY, CDR2 SMNVEV (reference sequence). The CDR3 sequence: CASGFPGSITGELFF. CDR3 DNA: TGTGCCAGCGGTTTTCCCGGCAGCATCACCGGGGAGCTGTTTTTT.

This clonotype has more than one count but fewer than ten. A much larger clone sits a single nucleotide away, making a read error possible. The chain couples TRBV30 to TRBJ2-1; D remains unclear. This CDR3 has 11 amino acids. Per the germline V gene, CDR1 is GTSNPN and CDR2 is SVGIG (reference sequence). DNA of the CDR3: TGTGCCTGGGGTGTGACTGGTGAGCAGTTCTTC. As protein: CAWGVTGEQFF.

This clonotype occurred many times. This rearrangement joins TRBV13 to TRBJ2-5; D unresolved. The CDR3 covers 18 residues. Per germline, CDR1 PRHDT and CDR2 FYEKMQ (reference sequence). The V end was cut by 5 bases, the J end by 2 bases, with 24 bases between. The CDR3 coding sequence is TGTGCCAGCAGCCCCGGCTCCTTGCGAGAGAATCCGCAAGAGACCCAGTACTTC. Protein sequence: CASSPGSLRENPQETQYF.

As regards this clonotype: This sequence may be a read error, since a much larger clone differs from it by one base. The chain couples TRBV7-2 to TRBJ2-7; TRBD2 matches 11 bases. The CDR3 totals 13 residues. Germline CDR1 is SGHTA and CDR2 is FQGNSA. The CDR3 is CAGSSGLAGEQYF. CDR3 coding DNA: TGTGCCGGCAGCTCCGGACTAGCGGGCGAGCAGTACTTC.

This clonotype came up a few times. One base away lies a much larger clone, so this may be a sequencing read error. The V call is TRBV7-9, the J call TRBJ1-4, with 8 bases matching TRBD1. The CDR3 is made up of 15 amino acids. CDR1 is SEHNR and CDR2 is FQNEAQ in the germline V gene (reference sequence). Trimming cost V 5 bases and J 8 bases; bases outside gene matches: 10. The CDR3 sequence is CASSPANRGGEKLFF. In DNA form, the CDR3 reads TGTGCCAGCAGCCCGGCAAACAGGGGGGGCGAAAAACTGTTTTTT. The variable domain in full, completed from reference TRBV7-9 and TRBJ1-4, reads DTGVSQNPRHKITKRGQNVTFRCDPISEHNRLYWYRQTLGQGPEFLTYFQNEAQLEKSRLLSDRFSAERPKGSFSTLEIQRTEQGDSAMYLCASSPANRGGEKLFFGSGTQLSVL.

The rearrangement uses TRBV7-8 and TRBJ1-1; D gene uncertain. CDR1 SGHVS and CDR2 FQNEAQ come from the germline V gene. The V end lost 1 base, the J end lost 0 bases, and 6 bases lay between the germline ends. CDR3 length equals 14 residues. Here the CDR3 reads CASSLGAMNTEAFF. The CDR3 coding sequence is TGTGCCAGCAGCTTAGGGGCCATGAACACTGAAGCTTTCTTT.

This clonotype appeared many times. The rearrangement links TRBV7-6 to TRBJ2-4; D is perhaps TRBD1 or TRBD2 (5 bases each). Trimming removed 1 base at V and 13 bases at J, with 14 bases between. The CDR3 runs 13 residues. Germline V gene sequence: CDR1 SGHVS, CDR2 FNYEAQ. The CDR3, as DNA: TGTGCCAGCAGCTTAGGGGGGTCAACAGTCCAGTACTTC. Translating it yields CASSLGGSTVQYF.

Comments on this clonotype: This clone may be a read error of a much larger clone one base away. The gene calls are TRBV7-3 and TRBJ2-1, with 10 bases aligning to TRBD2. J lost 6 bases, V lost 4 bases, and 12 bases had no gene match. Germline CDR1 and CDR2: SGHTA and FQGTGA. This CDR3 comprises 17 residues. CDR3 protein: CASSSLKVAGGCNEQFF. CDR3 DNA: TGTGCCAGCAGCTCCCTTAAGGTAGCGGGAGGTTGCAATGAGCAGTTCTTC.

This clonotype was recorded at least ten times. The chain combines TRBV7-9 with TRBJ2-7; weak D call: TRBD1 (5 bases). Germline V gene sequence: CDR1 SEHNR, CDR2 FQNEAQ (reference sequence). This CDR3 has 12 residues. V was clipped by 5 bases and J by 2 bases, with 7 bases between them. The CDR3 region is CASSQGTYEQYF. The CDR3 DNA sequence: TGTGCCAGCAGCCAGGGCACCTACGAGCAGTACTTC. Combining the CDR3 with reference TRBV7-9 and TRBJ2-7 gives the whole variable domain DTGVSQNPRHKITKRGQNVTFRCDPISEHNRLYWYRQTLGQGPEFLTYFQNEAQLEKSRLLSDRFSAERPKGSFSTLEIQRTEQGDSAMYLCASSQGTYEQYFGPGTRLTVT.

This sequence joins TRBV11-1 and TRBJ2-4, with D perhaps assigned TRBD1 or TRBD2 (5 bases each). CDR3 length: 11 amino acids. The V gene's germline CDR1 is SGHAT and CDR2 FQDESV (reference sequence). Trimming took off 8 bases at V and 6 bases at J, with 8 bases between the two ends. CDR3 bases: TGTGCCAGCGGGGGTGGAAACATTCAGTACTTC. Translation gives CASGGGNIQYF.

This clonotype was counted at least ten times. The chain links TRBV5-4 to TRBJ2-3; tentatively, D is TRBD1 (5 bases). V lost 6 bases and J lost 0, with 14 bases in between. Germline V gene sequence: CDR1 SGHNT, CDR2 YYREEE (reference sequence). This CDR3 comprises 15 residues. The CDR3, as DNA: TGTGCCAGCAAATTCTGGGGCGAGAGCACAGATACGCAGTATTTT. Its translation: CASKFWGESTDTQYF.

This clonotype has at least ten counts. The J gene is TRBJ2-7, the V gene TRBV3-1; a weak D match, TRBD2 (6 bases). V gave up 1 base and J gave up 2 bases, with 18 bases separating them. This CDR3 has 17 residues. Germline values: CDR1 LGHDT, CDR2 YNNKEL (reference sequence). DNA for the CDR3: TGTGCCAGCAGCCAAGCACTTGCAGGGTGGGGGGCCTACGAGCAGTACTTC. Its protein is CASSQALAGWGAYEQYF.

This clonotype was counted many times. The chain couples TRBV20-1 to TRBJ2-7; the match to TRBD1 covers 10 bases. Unmatched junction bases numbered 12, after V lost 5 bases and J lost 5 bases. This CDR3 comprises 15 residues. Looked up from germline, CDR1 is DFQATT and CDR2 is SNEGSKA (reference sequence). This CDR3 reads CSASRLDRGTNEQYF. In nucleotides, the CDR3 is TGCAGTGCTTCTAGATTGGACAGGGGGACTAACGAGCAGTACTTC.

On this clonotype: A much larger clone differs by one base, so this may be a read error. The V and J genes are TRBV25-1 and TRBJ1-2; TRBD1 is a possible D gene (6 bases). The CDR3 sequence is 15 residues long. Per the germline V gene, CDR1 is MGHDK and CDR2 is SYGVNS. CDR3 nucleotides: TGTGCCAGCAGTATTGAGGACAGCGCTGCTTATGGCCACACCTTC. Protein: CASSIEDSAAYGHTF.